The clone carrying this T cell receptor (beta chain) was picked up many times. Time point reported: sample taken at primary tumor resection. Tumor, nontumor lung or frozen PBMC supplied whole RNA that was sequenced unsorted. Germline-derived CDR1 and CDR2 are SQVTM and ANQGSEA. Trimming removed 5 bases from V and 3 bases from J, with 14 bases in between. The CDR3 runs 13 residues. These data come from a study of spatial heterogeneity in lung cancer. TCRdb reanalysed the 5' RACE reads using MiXCR and keeps one entry per CDR3 protein. The data hold 77,000 or so distinct CDR3 sequences, with around 21% observed a single time.

The receptor's source is a male donor with early-stage non-small cell lung cancer. This sample comprised PBMCs, obtained at surgery. The rearrangement joins TRBV29-1 to TRBJ2-7; weak D call: TRBD1 (6 bases). CDR3 sequence: CSVLPPGDYEQYF. For the CDR3, the DNA is TGCAGCGTTCTTCCTCCAGGGGACTACGAGCAGTACTTC.